The 21 T cell receptor beta chains below were found in one sample sequenced in a study of Ad26.COV2.S vaccination and SARS-CoV-2 variants. Treatment described: some 20 received Ad26.COV2.S at low or high dose, single or two shots; about 5 received placebo; per-sample allocation not given. Following the first vaccine or placebo injection, samples were taken on day 63. Data came from immunoSEQ multiplex PCR; TCRdb stores just in-frame clones and leaves some out. The sample shows roughly 350,000 clones, around 88% of them seen only once. The material sequenced was peripheral blood, taken in a trial of Ad26.COV2.S vaccine versus placebo. The source is a person between 18 and 65 years old who received the Ad26.COV2.S COVID-19 vaccine or a placebo.

The V gene is TRBV27, the J gene TRBJ1-4, with TRBD1 identical over 8 bases. The CDR3 totals 16 residues. After removal of 4 bases from V and 2 bases from J, the junction contained 6 bases not matched to a gene. Germline CDR1 MNHEY, CDR2 SMNVEV (reference sequence). The CDR3 here is CASSSDRATTNEKLFF. The CDR3 DNA is TGTGCCAGCAGTTCGGACAGGGCTACGACTAATGAAAAACTGTTTTTT. Combining the CDR3 with reference TRBV27 and TRBJ1-4 gives the whole variable domain EAQVTQNPRYLITVTGKKLTVTCSQNMNHEYMSWYRQDPGLGLRQIYYSMNVEVTDKGDVPEGYKVSRKEKRNFPLILESPSPNQTSLYFCASSSDRATTNEKLFFGSGTQLSVL.

The chain couples TRBV5-5 to TRBJ2-7, with D uncertain. The V end lost 3 bases, the J end lost 3 bases, and 16 bases lay between the germline ends. This CDR3 region has 15 residues. CDR1 is SGHKS, CDR2 YYEKEE, per germline (reference sequence). CDR3 in amino acids: CASSSEARVVYEQYF. In DNA form, the CDR3 reads TGTGCCAGCAGCTCAGAGGCACGGGTCGTCTACGAGCAGTACTTC.

Concerning this clone itself: In the same sample, other DNA sequences code for this CDR3. V usage is TRBV12-3 or TRBV12-4 and J usage is TRBJ1-1; 8 nucleotides align to TRBD1. This CDR3 comprises 13 residues. V shed 6 bases, J shed 5 bases, and the junction held 5 bases outside the gene matches. The CDR3 DNA reads TGTGCCAGCAGCCCGGACAGGGTGACTGAAGCTTTCTTT. This gives the protein CASSPDRVTEAFF.

In DNA form, the CDR3 reads TGTGCCTGGGGGACATCTGAATATGGCTACACCTTC. Protein sequence: CAWGTSEYGYTF. This rearrangement joins TRBV30 to TRBJ1-2, with D tentatively TRBD1 (6 bases). CDR1 is GTSNPN and CDR2 is SVGIG in the germline V gene (reference sequence). This CDR3 is 12 amino acids long. V dropped 5 bases and J dropped 5 bases, with 12 bases sitting between them.

The rearrangement joins TRBV10-3 to TRBJ1-2; maybe TRBD1 (5 bases). The V end lost 10 bases, the J end lost 1 base, and 19 bases lay between the germline ends. Germline CDR1 reads ENHRY; CDR2 reads SYGVKD. CDR3 length equals 15 residues. The CDR3 sequence: CATREGWQGNYGYTF. CDR3 nucleotides: TGTGCCACCAGGGAGGGGTGGCAGGGTAACTATGGCTACACCTTC.

The chain carries TRBV2 and TRBJ1-1; 8 bases fit TRBD1. Germline values: CDR1 SNHLY, CDR2 FYNNEI. The trim removed 10 bases at V and 2 bases at J, leaving 6 bases unmatched. The CDR3 totals 13 residues. CDR3 DNA sequence: TGTGCCAACCGGGGACAGGCCAACACTGAAGCTTTCTTT. Translation gives CANRGQANTEAFF. The whole variable domain, remainder taken from reference TRBV2 and TRBJ1-1, is EPEVTQTPSHQVTQMGQEVILRCVPISNHLYFYWYRQILGQKVEFLVSFYNNEISEKSEIFDDQFSVERPDGSNFTLKIRSTKLEDSAMYFCANRGQANTEAFFGQGTRLTVV.

This clone was seen only once. This sequence joins TRBV10-3 and TRBJ2-3; D remains ambiguous. There are 15 residues in the CDR3. The germline V and J ends were trimmed by 11 bases and 2 bases, with 20 bases remaining between them. Germline V lookup: CDR1 ENHRY, CDR2 SYGVKD. The CDR3 DNA follows: TGTGCCGCCCGACCGGAACCCCAGAACACAGATACGCAGTATTTT. Translating it yields CAARPEPQNTDTQYF.

The V call is TRBV2, the J call TRBJ2-7; 11 nucleotides align to TRBD1. This CDR3 spans 14 amino acids. Per the germline V gene, CDR1 is SNHLY and CDR2 is FYNNEI. The V segment lost 8 bases and the J segment 3 bases; nucleotides outside the gene matches: 6. In DNA, the CDR3 is TGTGCCAGCCTAGAGGGACAGGGGGACTACGAGCAGTACTTC. Translation gives CASLEGQGDYEQYF.

This clone came up once. V is TRBV4-1 and J is TRBJ2-7; 7 positions match TRBD1. This CDR3 region has 13 residues. J lost 4 bases, V lost 4 bases, and 4 bases had no gene match. Germline V gene lookup returns CDR1 MGHRA and CDR2 YSYEKL. The CDR3 DNA sequence: TGCGCCAGCAGCCTGAGGACAGGTTACGAGCAGTACTTC. Its protein is CASSLRTGYEQYF.

J is TRBJ2-1 and V is TRBV7-2, with TRBD2 identical over 7 bases. V lost 2 bases and J lost 7; bases outside the gene matches: 11. From germline, CDR1 is SGHTA and CDR2 FQGNSA. The CDR3 is made up of 16 amino acids. DNA for the CDR3: TGTGCCAGCAGCTTACGAGCGGGACTCACAAGGAATGAGCAGTTCTTC. It codes for CASSLRAGLTRNEQFF.

J is TRBJ2-2 and V is TRBV5-4; D remains unclear. The CDR3 has 16 residues. The germline V gene encodes CDR1 SGHNT and CDR2 YYREEE (reference sequence). Trimming removed 4 bases at V and 1 base at J, with 14 bases between. CDR3 nucleotides: TGTGCCAGCAGCCCTGGTGTATCCCAGAACACCGGGGAGCTGTTTTTT. It encodes CASSPGVSQNTGELFF.

The chain couples TRBV25-1 to TRBJ1-2; 8 bases agree with TRBD1. Trimming took 3 bases from V and 8 from J; bases not matched to a gene: 8. Germline CDR1 reads MGHDK; CDR2 reads SYGVNS. There are 14 residues in the CDR3. The CDR3 DNA follows: TGTGCCAGCAGTGAGGGACAGGCCTTCGAGGGCTACACCTTC. It encodes CASSEGQAFEGYTF.

This chain links TRBV19 with TRBJ1-2; D gene uncertain. The CDR3 length is 16 residues. Germline V gene lookup returns CDR1 LNHDA and CDR2 SQIVND (reference sequence). The ends were cut back, 0 bases at V and 4 bases at J, with 15 bases in the middle. CDR3 in amino acids: CASSIDRFQRPYGYTF. The CDR3 DNA follows: TGTGCCAGTAGTATAGATCGCTTCCAAAGGCCCTATGGCTACACCTTC.

V usage is TRBV6-5 and J usage is TRBJ2-1; 8 bases are a match to TRBD1. CDR1 is MNHEY, CDR2 SVGAGI, per germline. The ends lost 7 bases at V and 9 bases at J; junction bases unmatched: 8. The CDR3 loop spans 13 amino acids. CDR3 loop: CASTPHRGSEQFF. CDR3 bases: TGTGCCAGCACCCCTCACAGGGGGAGTGAGCAGTTCTTC.

The chain links TRBV27 to TRBJ2-5; D might be TRBD2 (5 bases). The CDR3 runs 14 residues. V dropped 6 bases and J dropped 5 bases, with 16 bases sitting between them. CDR1 and CDR2 from the germline V gene are MNHEY and SMNVEV (reference sequence). The CDR3 is CASRSGLRRETQYF. The CDR3 nucleotides are TGTGCCAGCAGGTCTGGTCTTCGGAGGGAGACCCAGTACTTC.

The chain uses TRBV12-5 and TRBJ1-5, with D possibly being TRBD1 (5 bases). V was pared by 2 bases and J by 6 bases, with 20 bases between. This CDR3 has 17 amino acids. Germline values: CDR1 LGHNT, CDR2 FRNRAP. This CDR3 reads CASGLPRGGEGRQPQHF. The CDR3 region has the DNA TGTGCTAGTGGTTTGCCACGGGGAGGGGAAGGACGTCAGCCCCAGCATTTT.

As DNA, the CDR3 is TGTGCCAGCAGTAACTTTATCCGGGACAGGGGATCCAACACCATATATTTT. This gives the protein CASSNFIRDRGSNTIYF. J is TRBJ1-3 and V is TRBV28, with 10 bases aligning to TRBD1. CDR1 is MDHEN and CDR2 is SYDVKM in the germline V gene. CDR3 size: 17 residues. Trimming took 5 bases from V and 7 from J; bases not matched to a gene: 14.

The rearrangement joins TRBV6-5 to TRBJ2-5; D is uncertain. Germline-derived CDR1 and CDR2 are MNHEY and SVGAGI. CDR3 size: 13 residues. Trimming pared 2 bases from V and 1 base from J, leaving 5 bases between. CDR3 bases: TGTGCCAGCAGTTACCGGATCCAAGAGACCCAGTACTTC. Its translation is CASSYRIQETQYF.

V usage is TRBV6-5 and J usage is TRBJ1-5, with 7 positions matching TRBD1. Germline V gives CDR1 MNHEY, CDR2 SVGAGI. The CDR3 has 13 amino acids. V lost 11 bases and J lost 4; bases outside the gene matches: 8. CDR3 in DNA: TGTGCCGGGGGGGACAGCAATAATCAGCCCCAGCATTTT. Its protein is CAGGDSNNQPQHF.

This clone was counted a few times. Within the sample, other DNA sequences also encode this same CDR3. The chain links TRBV24-1 to TRBJ2-7; D is possibly TRBD1 or TRBD2 (6 bases each). Trimming took off 3 bases at V and 3 bases at J, with 8 bases between the two ends. The CDR3 extends over 13 amino acids. Germline values: CDR1 KGHDR, CDR2 SFDVKD. In nucleotides, the CDR3 is TGTGCCACCAGTGATGGAGGGGGCTACGAGCAGTACTTC. It specifies CATSDGGGYEQYF.

The sample holds one count of this clone. CDR3: CASSLLPGRPGDTQYF. The CDR3, as DNA: TGTGCCAGCAGCTTGTTACCGGGACGCCCTGGGGATACGCAGTATTTT. This chain links TRBV7-9 with TRBJ2-3; D is tentatively TRBD1 or TRBD2 (5 bases each). The CDR3 is made up of 16 amino acids. Germline V gives CDR1 SEHNR, CDR2 FQNEAQ (reference sequence). V gave up 3 bases and J gave up 6 bases, with 19 bases separating them.